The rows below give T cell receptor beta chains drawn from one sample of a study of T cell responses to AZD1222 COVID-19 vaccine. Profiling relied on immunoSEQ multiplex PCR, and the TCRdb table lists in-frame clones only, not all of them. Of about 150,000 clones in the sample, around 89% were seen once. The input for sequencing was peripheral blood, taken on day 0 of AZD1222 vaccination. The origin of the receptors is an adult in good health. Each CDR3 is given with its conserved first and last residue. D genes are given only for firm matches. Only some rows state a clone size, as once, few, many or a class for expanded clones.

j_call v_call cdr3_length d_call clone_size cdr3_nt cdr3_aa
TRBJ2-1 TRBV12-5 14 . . TGTGCTAGTGGTTCCGGGGACTTATACAATGAGCAGTTCTTC CASGSGDLYNEQFF
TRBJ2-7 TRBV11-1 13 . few TGTGCCAGCAGCAGAGGACCTTCCTACGAGCAGTACTTC CASSRGPSYEQYF
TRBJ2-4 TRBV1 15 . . TGCACCAGCAGCCTACAGGAGCTAGCCAAAAACATTCAGTACTTC CTSSLQELAKNIQYF
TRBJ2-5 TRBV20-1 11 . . TGCAGTGCTAGGCTCGAGGGGACCCAGTACTTC CSARLEGTQYF
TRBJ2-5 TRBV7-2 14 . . TGTGCCAGCAGCCACGGGACTCTCCAAGAGACCCAGTACTTC CASSHGTLQETQYF
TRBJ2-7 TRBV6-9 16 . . TGTGCCAGCAGTTCCCCATTCCCCCGGGGGCCCTACGAGCAGTACTTC CASSSPFPRGPYEQYF
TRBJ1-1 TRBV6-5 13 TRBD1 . TGTGCCAGCAGTCCAGGGGGCCGCACTGAAGCTTTCTTT CASSPGGRTEAFF
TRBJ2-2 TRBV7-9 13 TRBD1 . TGTGCCAGCCGGACAGGGGGCACCGGGGAGCTGTTTTTT CASRTGGTGELFF
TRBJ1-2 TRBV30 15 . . TGTGCCTGGAGGGACTGGGGAGGGGTTAACTATGGCTACACCTTC CAWRDWGGVNYGYTF
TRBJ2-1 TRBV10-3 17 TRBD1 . TGTGCCATCAGTGAGTCGAGGGGGACAGCGTTAGACAATGAGCAGTTCTTC CAISESRGTALDNEQFF
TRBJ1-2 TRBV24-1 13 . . TGTGCCACCAGTGACAAGTCCCCGTCGGGCTACACCTTC CATSDKSPSGYTF
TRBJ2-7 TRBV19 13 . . TGTGCCAGTAGCCGAGTACCTTCCTACGAGCAGTACTTC CASSRVPSYEQYF